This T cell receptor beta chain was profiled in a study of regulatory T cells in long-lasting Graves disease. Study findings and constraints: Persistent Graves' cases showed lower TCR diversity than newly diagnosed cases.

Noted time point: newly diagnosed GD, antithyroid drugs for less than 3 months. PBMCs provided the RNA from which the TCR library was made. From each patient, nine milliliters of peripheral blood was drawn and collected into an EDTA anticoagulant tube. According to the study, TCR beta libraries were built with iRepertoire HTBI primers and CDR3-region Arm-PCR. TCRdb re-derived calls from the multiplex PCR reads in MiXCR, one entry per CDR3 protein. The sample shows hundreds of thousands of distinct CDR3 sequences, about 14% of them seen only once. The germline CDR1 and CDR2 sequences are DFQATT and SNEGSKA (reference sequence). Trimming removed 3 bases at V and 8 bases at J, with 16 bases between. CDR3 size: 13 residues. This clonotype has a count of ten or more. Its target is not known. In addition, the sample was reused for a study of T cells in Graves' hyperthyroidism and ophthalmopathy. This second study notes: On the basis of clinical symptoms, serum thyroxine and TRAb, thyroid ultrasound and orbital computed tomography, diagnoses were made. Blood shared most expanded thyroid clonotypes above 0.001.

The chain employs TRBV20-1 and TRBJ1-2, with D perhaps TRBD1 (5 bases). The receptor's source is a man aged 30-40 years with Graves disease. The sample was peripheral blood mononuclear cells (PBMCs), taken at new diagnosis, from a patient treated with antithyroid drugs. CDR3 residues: CSASVQGGYGYTF. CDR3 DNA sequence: TGCAGTGCTAGTGTGCAGGGCGGCTACGGCTACACCTTC.